Reported below is one T cell receptor beta chain. Authors' methods: By means of reference gene primer amplification, nucleated cell counts were estimated. Clones were sequenced by immunoSEQ multiplex PCR, and TCRdb holds only the in-frame ones, with some missing. V, J and clone size are those of that table, while D and trimming were read from the DNA. Altogether about 280,000 clones are present, about nine tenths being singletons, with the ten largest covering 1.5% to 2%. This sample stems from a study of blood T cell repertoires in COVID-19. At the level of the study: There were acute and convalescent COVID-19 samples, and they came from the United States, Italy and Spain.

The CDR3 loop spans 16 amino acids. Germline values: CDR1 SGHAT, CDR2 FQNNGV. The ends lost 4 bases at V and 10 bases at J; junction bases unmatched: 17. Participants were aged roughly 18 to 100 years from about two dozen US areas. Cohorts were based on clinical histories the participants reported. The sample was PBMCs or T cells enriched from blood (not recorded which). The sequence was obtained from a woman aged 55-69 years who had recovered from COVID-19. The chain employs TRBV11-2 and TRBJ2-5; TRBD2 matches 8 bases. The CDR3 loop is CASSSGLAGVGEGQYF. In DNA form, the CDR3 reads TGTGCCAGCAGCTCCGGACTAGCTGGGGTGGGTGAGGGCCAGTACTTC.